This TCR beta chain appears in the sequencing data of a study of T-cell reconstitution after alpha-beta-depleted transplantation in children (dated by TCRdb to 2016 to 2017). For the wider study: Using TCR repertoire profiling, the study quantitatively followed how T-cell immune reconstitution unfolded in children after TCRalphabeta/CD19-depleted allogeneic hematopoietic cell transplantation.

According to the study, the label for this sample's treatment or condition signals: allogeneic hematopoietic cell transplantation with graft depleted of TCRalphabeta T cells and CD19 B cells. Transplant recipients were children who received TCRalphabeta/CD19-depleted allogeneic hematopoietic cell grafts. This clonotype was recorded at least ten times. No antigen is known for it. No clone much larger than this one lies a single base away; base qualities are absent. What the work shows at the level of the full study, not this receptor alone: Over subsequent months, a decline in hyperexpanded clone frequencies was noted, and after one year, T-cell counts and TCRbeta diversity were mostly ascribed to newly produced T cells. About two months after transplant, the apparently early recovery of alphabetaT-cell counts reportedly depended on just several hundred clones that had expanded rapidly and came from non-depleted graft cells. In some patients, high TCRbeta diversity at day 60 was attributed to recipient T cells and intrathymic progenitors that had survived conditioning.

CDR1 and CDR2 were assigned from the germline V gene as SGHRS and YFSETQ. Its CDR3 holds 13 amino acids, cysteine through phenylalanine. The CDR3 DNA has 39 bases and is translated from base 1. The trim is 8 bases for V and 2 bases for J, with a gap of 12 bases between the germline ends. Libraries were built with PCR. The sample was run on an Illumina HiSeq 2500. TCR library preparation used molecular barcoding, with unique molecular identifiers applied to normalize quantification of the TCRbeta repertoire. TCRdb reworked the public reads: Q25 trimming with fastp, MiXCR clone assembly, productive beta chains retained. All rows with the same CDR3 protein become a single entry with the most common DNA and genes. The sample has roughly 500,000 distinct CDR3 sequences on record, about 10% of them singletons. Of the sample, 2% falls within the top ten clones.

The clonotype comes from a child aged 2 to 9 with inherited bone marrow failure, due to receive a stem cell transplant. The sequence is built from TRBV5-1 and TRBJ2-3, and TRBD1 may be the D gene, going by 6 matching bases. This material consisted of PBMCs, taken before TCRalphabeta/CD19-depleted stem cell transplant. The DNA sequence is as follows: TGCGCCAGTGGGGGCGGTCCCACAGATACGCAGTATTTT. Protein translation: CASGGGPTDTQYF.